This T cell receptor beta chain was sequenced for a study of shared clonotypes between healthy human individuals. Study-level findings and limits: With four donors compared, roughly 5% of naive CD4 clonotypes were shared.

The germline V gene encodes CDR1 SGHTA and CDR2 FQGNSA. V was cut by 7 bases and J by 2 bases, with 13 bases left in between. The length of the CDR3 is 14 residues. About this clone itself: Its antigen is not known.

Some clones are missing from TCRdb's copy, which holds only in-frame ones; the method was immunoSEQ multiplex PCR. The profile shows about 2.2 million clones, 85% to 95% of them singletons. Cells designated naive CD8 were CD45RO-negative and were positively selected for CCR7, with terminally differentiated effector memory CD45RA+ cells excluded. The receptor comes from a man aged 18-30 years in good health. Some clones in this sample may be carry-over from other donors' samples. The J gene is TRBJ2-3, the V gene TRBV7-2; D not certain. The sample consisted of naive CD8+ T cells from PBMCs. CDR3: CASIPGTITDTQYF. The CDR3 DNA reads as TGTGCCAGCATCCCGGGCACAATCACAGATACGCAGTATTTT. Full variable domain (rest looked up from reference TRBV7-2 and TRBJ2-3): GAGVSQSPSNKVTEKGKDVELRCDPISGHTALYWYRQSLGQGLEFLIYFQGNSAPDKSGLPSDRFSAERTGGSVSTLTIQRTQQEDSAVYLCASIPGTITDTQYFGPGTRLTVL.